This entry lists 27 T cell receptor beta chains sequenced from one sample in a study of blood T cell repertoires in COVID-19. Here immunoSEQ multiplex PCR was the method, and the copy in TCRdb shows in-frame clones only, minus some. In the table there are 200,000 to 250,000 clones, about 87% of which are singletons. Sequences were obtained from peripheral blood. These receptors were collected from a woman aged 30 to 39 with COVID-19, enrolled during active disease.

The genes are TRBV10-3 and TRBJ1-1, with D perhaps matching TRBD1 (5 bases). V lost 5 bases, J lost 5 bases, and 15 bases lay in between. Germline V gives CDR1 ENHRY, CDR2 SYGVKD. This CDR3 spans 14 amino acids. The CDR3 bases are TGTGCCATCAGTAATAATCAGGGTGGGACTGAAGCTTTCTTT. Amino acids: CAISNNQGGTEAFF.

V and J are TRBV7-9 and TRBJ1-5; TRBD1 might be the D (6 bases). Germline loops: CDR1 SEHNR, CDR2 FQNEAQ (reference sequence). Trimming took off 4 bases at V and 11 bases at J, with 18 bases between the two ends. This CDR3 is 14 amino acids long. The CDR3 coding sequence is TGTGCCAGCAGCTCCCCTGGGTCAGGGGTGGCCCAGCATTTT. Amino acids: CASSSPGSGVAQHF.

This clone showed up just a few times. J is TRBJ2-7 and V is TRBV6-1; tentative D call: TRBD1 (5 bases). CDR3 length equals 13 residues. The germline V and J ends were trimmed by 1 base and 3 bases, with 7 bases remaining between them. Germline lookup yields CDR1 MNHNS and CDR2 SASEGT. The CDR3 nucleotides read TGTGCCAGCAGTGAAGTTAGGGGCTACGAGCAGTACTTC. Translated: CASSEVRGYEQYF.

This chain joins TRBV5-8 and TRBJ1-1; D may be TRBD1 (5 bases). The length of the CDR3 is 17 residues. In germline, CDR1 is SGHTS, CDR2 YDEGEE. Between the trimmed V and J ends, which lost 0 bases and 0 bases, there was a span of 15 bases. CDR3 sequence: CASSLGRGQGLNTEAFF. The CDR3 nucleotides are TGTGCCAGCAGCTTGGGAAGGGGTCAGGGTCTGAACACTGAAGCTTTCTTT.

The chain links TRBV7-9 to TRBJ2-7; 9 bases are shared with TRBD2. Germline CDR1 is SEHNR and CDR2 is FQNEAQ (reference sequence). This CDR3 contains 14 residues. V lost 5 bases and J lost 3; bases outside the gene matches: 5. CDR3 residues: CASSRGGADYEQYF. The CDR3 DNA reads as TGTGCCAGCAGCCGCGGGGGGGCAGACTACGAGCAGTACTTC.

The chain is built from TRBV5-1 and TRBJ2-7; the D gene is possibly TRBD2 (5 bases). The CDR3 length is 13 residues. V shed 0 bases and J shed 8 bases, with 12 bases lying between them. Per the germline V gene, CDR1 is SGHRS and CDR2 is YFSETQ. CDR3 DNA: TGCGCCAGCAGCTTGGTTAGGACTGAGCAGCAGTACTTC. This translates into CASSLVRTEQQYF.

This clone was recorded a few times. This chain connects TRBV15 to TRBJ2-1; D not resolved. CDR3 length: 16 amino acids. Trimming stripped 4 bases from V and 0 bases from J, with 13 bases between. Germline CDR1 is LNHNV and CDR2 is YYDKDF (reference sequence). Written as DNA, the CDR3 is TGTGCCACCAGCATCGAAAAACCAGGCTCCTACAATGAGCAGTTCTTC. The encoded protein is CATSIEKPGSYNEQFF.

The V call is TRBV5-6, the J call TRBJ1-6; no clear D gene. V was pared by 3 bases and J by 1 base, with 5 bases between. This CDR3 is built from 14 residues. Germline CDR1 reads SGHDT; CDR2 reads YYEEEE. CDR3 nucleotides: TGTGCCAGCAGCTCTCAGTCCTATAATTCACCCCTCCACTTT. Its translation: CASSSQSYNSPLHF.

The V gene is TRBV2, the J gene TRBJ1-2; 7 nucleotides line up with TRBD1. The germline CDR1 and CDR2 sequences are SNHLY and FYNNEI. The CDR3 covers 13 residues. V was pared by 6 bases and J by 2 bases, with 3 bases of the junction left unmatched. As DNA, the CDR3 is TGTGCCAGCAGCCTGACAGGGAACTATGGCTACACCTTC. Its protein product is CASSLTGNYGYTF.

V is TRBV24-1 and J is TRBJ2-5; D remains ambiguous. The germline CDR1 and CDR2 sequences are KGHDR and SFDVKD. The CDR3 consists of 16 residues. V was cut by 8 bases and J by 0 bases, with 18 bases left in between. The DNA of the CDR3 is TGTGCCACCACCCTCAAGACTCCGACCTACCAAGAGACCCAGTACTTC. It translates to CATTLKTPTYQETQYF.

The CDR3 sequence: CASSLEAGTAPLHF. The DNA of the CDR3 is TGTGCCAGCAGCTTAGAGGCAGGGACTGCACCCCTCCACTTT. The chain is built from TRBV7-2 and TRBJ1-6; maybe TRBD1 (5 bases). Trimming pared 1 base from V and 11 bases from J, leaving 12 bases between. This CDR3 is built from 14 residues. CDR1 SGHTA and CDR2 FQGNSA come from the germline V gene.

The gene calls are TRBV28 and TRBJ2-3; D unclear. CDR3 length: 13 residues. V dropped 8 bases and J dropped 1 base, with 10 bases sitting between them. Germline lookup yields CDR1 MDHEN and CDR2 SYDVKM. CDR3 sequence: CASGQVGTDTQYF. The CDR3 bases are TGTGCCAGCGGTCAGGTCGGCACAGATACGCAGTATTTT.

The chain links TRBV5-8 to TRBJ1-2; D is undetermined. V was trimmed by 4 bases and J by 5 bases, leaving 6 bases between them. Germline CDR1 SGHTS, CDR2 YDEGEE. The CDR3 contains 11 residues. CDR3 coding DNA: TGTGCCAGCAGCATTTCTTATGGCTACACCTTC. This codes for CASSISYGYTF.

V and J are TRBV18 and TRBJ2-7, with D possibly TRBD1 on 5 matching bases. The CDR3 runs 14 residues. V shed 4 bases and J shed 3 bases, with 13 bases lying between them. Germline V CDR1 and CDR2: KGHSH, LQKENI. The CDR3 sequence is CASSLDQGFYEQYV. The CDR3 region has the DNA TGTGCCAGCTCACTGGACCAGGGATTCTACGAGCAGTACGTC.

The chain joins TRBV19 to TRBJ2-3, with D possibly matching TRBD1 (5 bases). Per the germline V gene, CDR1 is LNHDA and CDR2 is SQIVND (reference sequence). Trimming removed 1 base at V and 5 bases at J, with 10 bases between. This CDR3 region has 14 residues. The CDR3 region has the DNA TGTGCCAGTAGTATAGTAGGGGAATTAGATACGCAGTATTTT. It specifies CASSIVGELDTQYF.

The J gene is TRBJ2-2, the V gene TRBV6-2 or TRBV6-3; 7 nucleotides agree with TRBD1. Germline V lookup: CDR1 MNHEY, CDR2 SVGEGT. V lost 2 bases to trimming and J lost 3 bases; unmatched junction nucleotides: 9. This CDR3 contains 17 residues. Here the CDR3 reads CASSYPPFGQDTGELFF. CDR3 in DNA: TGTGCCAGCAGTTACCCTCCGTTCGGACAGGACACCGGGGAGCTGTTTTTT.

The chain has TRBV6-5 and TRBJ2-1; TRBD2 might be the D (5 bases). Trimming removed 0 bases from V and 3 bases from J, with 9 bases in between. The CDR3 spans 15 residues. Germline V lookup: CDR1 MNHEY, CDR2 SVGAGI. The chain's CDR3 is CASSYSEAGYNEQFF. CDR3 nucleotide sequence: TGTGCCAGCAGTTACTCGGAGGCAGGCTACAATGAGCAGTTCTTC.

The rearrangement joins TRBV10-1 to TRBJ1-5, with D perhaps TRBD1 (6 bases). Germline V CDR1 and CDR2: WNHNN, SYGVQD (reference sequence). V shed 4 bases and J shed 7 bases, with 14 bases lying between them. CDR3 size: 14 residues. The CDR3 sequence: CASSGQEVGQPQHF. The CDR3, as DNA: TGCGCCAGCAGTGGACAGGAGGTGGGACAGCCCCAGCATTTT.

This clone appeared a single time. The rearrangement joins TRBV7-6 to TRBJ2-2; D unclear. With 2 bases removed from V and 6 bases from J, the gap between germline ends came to 13 bases. The CDR3 is 15 residues long. Germline CDR1 SGHVS, CDR2 FNYEAQ. The CDR3 DNA follows: TGTGCCAGCAGCTTATCGTCCGGGTTATCCGGGGAGCTGTTTTTT. Translated: CASSLSSGLSGELFF.

The J gene is TRBJ2-3, the V gene TRBV24-1; D not resolved. Germline V gene data show CDR1 as KGHDR and CDR2 as SFDVKD. The CDR3 is made up of 15 amino acids. V was clipped by 2 bases and J by 0 bases, with 8 bases between them. CDR3 protein: CATSDWQESTDTQYF. CDR3 coding DNA: TGTGCCACCAGTGATTGGCAGGAAAGCACAGATACGCAGTATTTT.

The genes are TRBV9 and TRBJ1-1, with a possible D match to TRBD1 (5 bases). V lost 4 bases and J 1 base, leaving 20 bases between the germline ends. The CDR3 extends over 17 amino acids. Germline V gene lookup returns CDR1 SGDLS and CDR2 YYNGEE. The CDR3 sequence: CASSQNLQELKNTEAFF. The CDR3 DNA reads as TGTGCCAGCAGCCAAAACTTACAGGAACTGAAGAACACTGAAGCTTTCTTT. Using reference TRBV9 and TRBJ1-1 for the parts outside the CDR3, the full variable domain is DSGVTQTPKHLITATGQRVTLRCSPRSGDLSVYWYQQSLDQGLQFLIQYYNGEERAKGNILERFSAQQFPDLHSELNLSSLELGDSALYFCASSQNLQELKNTEAFFGQGTRLTVV.

J is TRBJ2-2 and V is TRBV28; no reliable D call. CDR1 is MDHEN, CDR2 SYDVKM, per germline. This CDR3 spans 13 amino acids. Trimming stripped 7 bases from V and 3 bases from J, with 9 bases between. CDR3 loop: CASTLRYTGELFF. The CDR3 DNA reads as TGTGCCAGCACCCTACGGTACACCGGGGAGCTGTTTTTT.

The chain has TRBV13 and TRBJ2-7, with D uncertain. This CDR3 spans 13 amino acids. CDR1 is PRHDT, CDR2 FYEKMQ, per germline (reference sequence). Trimming pared 5 bases from V and 4 bases from J, leaving 12 bases between. CDR3 nucleotide sequence: TGTGCCAGCAGCCGTCCTTCGGGTTACGAGCAGTACTTC. Translated: CASSRPSGYEQYF. The full variable domain, completed using reference TRBV13 and TRBJ2-7, is AAGVIQSPRHLIKEKRETATLKCYPIPRHDTVYWYQQGPGQDPQFLISFYEKMQSDKGSIPDRFSAQQFSDYHSELNMSSLELGDSALYFCASSRPSGYEQYFGPGTRLTVT.

The CDR3 nucleotides read TGTGCCAGCAAGCCCGCAGGGAATTACTACGAGCAGTACGTC. Protein sequence: CASKPAGNYYEQYV. This chain connects TRBV27 to TRBJ2-7; D is perhaps TRBD1 (5 bases). The CDR3 loop spans 14 amino acids. Germline V gives CDR1 MNHEY, CDR2 SMNVEV (reference sequence). V lost 7 bases and J 3 bases, leaving 16 bases between the germline ends.

The chain couples TRBV10-1 to TRBJ2-7; 8 nucleotides agree with TRBD1. The CDR3 is 14 residues long. V lost 6 bases, J lost 4 bases, and 8 bases stayed unmatched. Germline V gene data show CDR1 as WNHNN and CDR2 as SYGVQD (reference sequence). CDR3 nucleotide sequence: TGCGCCAGCAGCAGCGCGGACAGGGCTTACGAGCAGTACGTC. Translation: CASSSADRAYEQYV.

This clone was recorded once. V and J are TRBV10-3 and TRBJ2-5, with D uncertain. Per the germline V gene, CDR1 is ENHRY and CDR2 is SYGVKD. The CDR3 runs 13 residues. V was shortened by 3 bases and J by 1 base, with 6 bases between the two germline ends. The CDR3 DNA reads TGTGCCATCAGTGACAGGCCCCAAGAGACCCAGTACTTC. Translated, it gives CAISDRPQETQYF.

The J gene is TRBJ1-1, the V gene TRBV6-2 or TRBV6-3, with no clear D. V lost 0 bases and J lost 6, with 14 bases in between. The germline V gene encodes CDR1 MNHEY and CDR2 SVGEGT. This CDR3 is built from 15 residues. The CDR3 loop is CASSYSEDEFSEAFF. For the CDR3, the DNA is TGTGCCAGCAGTTACTCCGAGGATGAGTTCTCTGAAGCTTTCTTT.